This T cell receptor (beta chain) is drawn from a study of blood T cells in healthy people across ages. Study-wide findings and caveats: Higher diversity, along with more naive CD4+ cells, distinguished long-lived donors from aged donors.

As for this clonotype: The antigen is unknown.

The authors ran a second PCR of about 6 to 11 cycles using a sample-barcoded 5' primer and a J-beta primer mix. TCRdb independently ran MiXCR on the 5' RACE reads; one entry per CDR3 protein. The repertoire holds around 700,000 distinct CDR3 sequences, with about 25% as singletons. CDR1 is SGHTA and CDR2 is FQGNSA in the germline V gene. The J segment lost 4 bases and the V segment lost 5 bases, leaving 15 bases of the junction unmatched. This CDR3 comprises 19 residues. The same data also contributed to another study, on T cells of mothers and their children. This second study notes: Sample barcodes and 2-4 random nucleotides were added by the M1S primer of the second PCR.

The sequenced material came from blood. J is TRBJ2-1 and V is TRBV7-2; 12 bases are a match to TRBD2. The source is a boy younger than 18 in good health. DNA of the CDR3: TGTGCCAGCAGCATGACTAGCGGGAGTTCTTGGGGCAATTACAATGAGCAGTTCTTC. It is translated as CASSMTSGSSWGNYNEQFF.